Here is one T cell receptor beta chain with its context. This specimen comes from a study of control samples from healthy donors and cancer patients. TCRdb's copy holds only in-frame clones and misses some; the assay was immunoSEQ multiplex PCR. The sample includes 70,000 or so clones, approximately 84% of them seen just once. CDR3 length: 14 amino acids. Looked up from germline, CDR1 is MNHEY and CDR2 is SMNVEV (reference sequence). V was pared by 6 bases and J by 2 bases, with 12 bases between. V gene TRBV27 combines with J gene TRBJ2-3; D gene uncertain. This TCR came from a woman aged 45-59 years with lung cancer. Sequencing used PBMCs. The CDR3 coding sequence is TGTGCCAGCAGGGTCCAACGATACACAGATACGCAGTATTTT. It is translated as CASRVQRYTDTQYF.